This T cell receptor (beta chain) originates from a study of blood T cell repertoires in COVID-19. Study-wide background: The United States, Italy and Spain supplied acute and convalescent COVID-19 samples. Sample material is recorded as cDNA or gDNA derived from T cells, B-cell-depleted T cells, or PBMCs.

The CDR3 length is 15 residues. V shed 0 bases and J 3 bases; nucleotides not matched to a gene: 6. In germline, CDR1 is SQVTM, CDR2 ANQGSEA. In the study's own analysis: Researchers report that nucleated cell counts were estimated from reference gene primer amplification. Sequenced by immunoSEQ multiplex PCR; TCRdb stores in-frame clones only, minus some. V and J calls and clone size are those listed in that table; D and trimming were worked out from the DNA. The sample lists about 170,000 clones, roughly four fifths occurring once. The receptor was derived from an older man with active or convalescent COVID-19. The V call is TRBV29-1, the J call TRBJ2-7; 9 nucleotides match TRBD1. Material: peripheral blood. CDR3 loop: CSVEEPGQGNYEQYF. DNA of the CDR3: TGCAGCGTTGAAGAACCGGGACAGGGCAACTACGAGCAGTACTTC.